This is a list of T cell receptor beta chains from one sample in a study of CD8 T cells in ankylosing spondylitis. TCRdb reprocessed the 5' RACE reads with MiXCR, giving one entry per CDR3 protein. This table has roughly 450,000 distinct CDR3 sequences, 26% appearing once. Sample: blood, either unsorted or a sorted T cell fraction (not recorded which). The receptor set was obtained from a male donor with ankylosing spondylitis. Each CDR3 is given with its conserved first and last residue.

CDR3 length: 12
J gene: TRBJ2-4
V gene: TRBV19
CDR3 protein: CASSIEGRSQYF

CDR3 length: 13
J gene: TRBJ2-5
V gene: TRBV20-1
CDR3 protein: CSARSGALETQYF

CDR3 length: 13
J gene: TRBJ1-2
V gene: TRBV5-1
CDR3 protein: CASSEGPNYGYTF

CDR3 length: 14
J gene: TRBJ2-7
V gene: TRBV7-2
CDR3 protein: CASSSGTEPGEQYF

CDR3 length: 16
J gene: TRBJ2-4
V gene: TRBV24-1
CDR3 protein: CATSDTGPVGANIQYF

CDR3 length: 10
J gene: TRBJ1-4
V gene: TRBV29-1
CDR3 protein: CSGGNEKLFF

CDR3 length: 14
J gene: TRBJ2-5
V gene: TRBV9
CDR3 protein: CASSVAGGQEAQYF

CDR3 length: 15
J gene: TRBJ2-3
V gene: TRBV7-9
CDR3 protein: CASSFWGASTDTQYF

CDR3 length: 13
J gene: TRBJ2-4
V gene: TRBV30
CDR3 protein: CAWSVDSKNIQYF

CDR3 length: 12
J gene: TRBJ1-2
V gene: TRBV6-1
CDR3 protein: CASSEEGYGYTF

CDR3 length: 16
J gene: TRBJ2-2
V gene: TRBV27
CDR3 protein: CASSPHGTTNTGELFF